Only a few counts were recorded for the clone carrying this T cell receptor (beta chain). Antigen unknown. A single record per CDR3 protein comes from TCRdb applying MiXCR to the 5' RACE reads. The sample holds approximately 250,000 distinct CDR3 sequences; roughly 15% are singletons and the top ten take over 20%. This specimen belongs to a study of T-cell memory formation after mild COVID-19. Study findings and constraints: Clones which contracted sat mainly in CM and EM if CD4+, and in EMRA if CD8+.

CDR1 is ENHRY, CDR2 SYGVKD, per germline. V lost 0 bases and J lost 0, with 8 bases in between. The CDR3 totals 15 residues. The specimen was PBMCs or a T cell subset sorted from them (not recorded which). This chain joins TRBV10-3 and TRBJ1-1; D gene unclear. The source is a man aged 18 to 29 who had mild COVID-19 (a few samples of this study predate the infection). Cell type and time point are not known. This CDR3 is CAISESKGVNTEAFF. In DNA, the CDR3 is TGTGCCATCAGTGAGTCGAAGGGAGTGAACACTGAAGCTTTCTTT.